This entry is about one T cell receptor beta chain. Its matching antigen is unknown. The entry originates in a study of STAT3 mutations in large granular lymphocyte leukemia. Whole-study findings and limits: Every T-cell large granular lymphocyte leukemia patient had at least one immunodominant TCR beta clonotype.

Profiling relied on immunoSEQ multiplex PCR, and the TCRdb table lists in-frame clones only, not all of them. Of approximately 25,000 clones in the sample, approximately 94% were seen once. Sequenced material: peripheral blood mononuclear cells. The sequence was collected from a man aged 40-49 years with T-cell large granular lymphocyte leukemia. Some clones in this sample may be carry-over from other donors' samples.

The CDR3 bases are TGTGCCAGTAGTATAGGACAGGGGGGTTCCTACGAGCAGTACTTC. Translated: CASSIGQGGSYEQYF. The chain joins TRBV19 to TRBJ2-7; 9 nucleotides align to TRBD1. The trim removed 1 base at V and 1 base at J, leaving 2 bases unmatched. CDR1 is LNHDA and CDR2 is SQIVND in the germline V gene (reference sequence). The CDR3 sequence is 15 residues long. Complete variable domain (other parts from reference TRBV19 and TRBJ2-7): DGGITQSPKYLFRKEGQNVTLSCEQNLNHDAMYWYRQDPGQGLRLIYYSQIVNDFQKGDIAEGYSVSREKKESFPLTVTSAQKNPTAFYLCASSIGQGGSYEQYFGPGTRLTVT.